A selection of T cell receptor beta chains follows, all from one sample in a study of regulatory T cells in long-lasting Graves disease. TCRdb ran MiXCR on the multiplex PCR reads and lists one entry per CDR3 protein. The sample records fewer than 450,000 distinct CDR3 sequences, about a quarter being singletons. Sample: peripheral blood mononuclear cells (PBMCs), taken when the disease was refractory, from a patient treated with antithyroid drugs. These receptors all stem from a female donor with Graves disease. Both conserved end residues are part of each CDR3. A D gene is named only where the DNA matches it firmly. Size is stated for part of the rows, as once, few or many counts, or as a class when the clone is expanded.

TRBV7-9	.	TRBJ1-6	.	CASSPGSEPLHF	TGTGCCAGCAGCCCAGGGAGTGAGCCCCTCCACTTT
TRBV6-5	.	TRBJ2-5	TRBD2	CASSLGLAGSGETQYF	TGTGCCAGCAGTTTAGGACTAGCGGGGAGTGGTGAGACCCAGTACTTC
TRBV5-1	few	TRBJ1-5	TRBD1	CASGQGSSSNQPQHF	TGCGCCAGCGGACAGGGCTCGAGTAGCAATCAGCCCCAGCATTTT
TRBV19	.	TRBJ1-1	.	CASSKRDSSAFF	TGTGCCAGTAGTAAAAGGGATTCGTCCGCTTTCTTT
TRBV24-1	.	TRBJ2-5	.	CATSDLRGDGGETQYF	TGTGCCACCAGTGATTTGAGGGGGGATGGAGGAGAGACCCAGTACTTC
TRBV29-1	.	TRBJ2-5	TRBD1	CSSRRDRGEETQYF	TGCAGCTCACGGAGGGACAGGGGGGAAGAGACCCAGTACTTC
TRBV6-1	many	TRBJ2-5	.	CASSALGEGETQYF	TGTGCCAGCAGTGCCTTGGGCGAGGGGGAGACCCAGTACTTC
TRBV7-2	few	TRBJ1-5	.	CASSLESAVGNQPQHF	TGTGCCAGCAGCTTAGAATCGGCAGTCGGCAATCAGCCCCAGCATTTT
TRBV6-1	many	TRBJ1-2	.	CASSEALVFYGYTF	TGTGCCAGCAGTGAAGCGCTGGTATTCTATGGCTACACCTTC
TRBV13	few	TRBJ2-5	TRBD2	CASSLGVGRAEETQYF	TGTGCCAGCAGCTTAGGGGTCGGGAGGGCCGAAGAGACCCAGTACTTC
TRBV7-9	.	TRBJ2-7	.	CASSLSGAFYEQYF	TGTGCCAGCAGCTTGTCAGGGGCTTTCTACGAGCAGTACTTC
TRBV6-2/TRBV6-3	few	TRBJ2-7	TRBD1	CASTPRTGFSYEQYF	TGTGCCAGCACTCCCCGGACAGGGTTTTCCTACGAGCAGTACTTC
TRBV6-1	few	TRBJ1-4	TRBD1	CASRTDRVNEKLFF	TGTGCCAGCAGGACGGACAGGGTTAATGAAAAACTGTTTTTT
TRBV20-1	.	TRBJ2-7	TRBD2	CSARSSGSIHEQYF	TGCAGTGCGAGGTCTAGCGGGAGTATCCACGAGCAGTACTTC
TRBV20-1	few	TRBJ2-4	.	CSARGGQGENIQYF	TGCAGTGCTAGAGGAGGGCAGGGCGAAAACATTCAGTACTTC
TRBV6-1	.	TRBJ2-7	TRBD2	CASRTSGSGKNEQYF	TGTGCCAGCAGAACTAGCGGGAGTGGAAAGAACGAGCAGTACTTC
TRBV28	.	TRBJ2-5	TRBD2	CASSLEASGAMETQYF	TGTGCCAGCAGTTTGGAGGCTAGCGGAGCTATGGAGACCCAGTACTTC
TRBV7-9	.	TRBJ2-2	TRBD2	CASSLAPGLAGSKLTGELFF	TGTGCCAGCAGCTTAGCTCCGGGACTAGCGGGCTCCAAACTCACCGGGGAGCTGTTTTTT
TRBV11-2	few	TRBJ2-7	TRBD1	CASSGVVGQGGEQYF	TGTGCCAGCAGCGGGGTGGTGGGACAGGGCGGCGAGCAGTACTTC
TRBV20-1	many	TRBJ2-5	.	CSAREVGGLGETQYF	TGCAGTGCTAGAGAGGTGGGCGGCTTGGGAGAGACCCAGTACTTC
TRBV11-2	many	TRBJ2-5	.	CASSSLAGFGETQYF	TGTGCCAGCAGCTCCCTGGCTGGTTTTGGAGAGACCCAGTACTTC
TRBV5-1	.	TRBJ2-2	.	CASSPLHPDTGELFF	TGCGCCAGCAGCCCGCTTCACCCCGACACCGGGGAGCTGTTTTTT
TRBV7-2	.	TRBJ2-7	.	CASSWGVSYEQYF	TGTGCCAGCAGCTGGGGAGTCTCCTACGAGCAGTACTTC